A selection of T cell receptor beta chains follows, all from one sample in a study of CXCR3-negative and CXCR3-positive naive CD8 T cells. TCRdb re-called the 5' RACE reads, yielding one record per CDR3 amino acid sequence without DNA. The sample includes about 120,000 distinct CDR3 sequences. Sequencing input: naive CXCR3+ CD8+ T cells from blood. These receptors originate from a human donor in good health. Some clones in this sample may be carry-over from other donors' samples. The CDR3 runs from the conserved cysteine through the conserved F or W.

v_gene,j_gene,CDR3aa
TRBV12-3/TRBV12-4,TRBJ1-2,CASSYQGAANYGYTF
TRBV7-3,TRBJ2-1,CASSSPGLAGDNEQFF
TRBV12-3/TRBV12-4,TRBJ1-6,CASRLRLGPGGSPLHF
TRBV28,TRBJ2-5,CASSWQGGRQETQYF
TRBV9,TRBJ2-7,CASSDPGGAGEQYF
TRBV12-3/TRBV12-4,TRBJ2-2,CASSPTNTGELFF
TRBV11-3,TRBJ2-2,CASSLRTGIAGELFF
TRBV6-5,TRBJ1-3,CASSQLGAGRGNTIYF
TRBV5-1,TRBJ1-1,CASSLFLGGTEAFF
TRBV5-5,TRBJ2-3,CASSWDSSTDTQYF
TRBV5-1,TRBJ2-1,CASSLEDTATLAHNEQFF
TRBV7-8,TRBJ2-1,CASSLAKLAGGLYNEQFF
TRBV28,TRBJ2-3,CASSPPGLAGGTQYF
TRBV7-8,TRBJ1-6,CASSLARVGNNSPLHF
TRBV5-1,TRBJ2-1,CASSSADDYRPIF
TRBV6-6,TRBJ2-7,CASSYSGDPRVDEQYF
TRBV6-2/TRBV6-3,TRBJ2-7,CASSYSRDLIEQYF
TRBV4-1,TRBJ2-3,CASSQVVLAGGGVYTDTQYF
TRBV28,TRBJ2-7,CASSFLLWGPSYEQYF
TRBV28,TRBJ2-7,CASNIIAGGSYEQYF
TRBV13,TRBJ2-7,CASRDGNSYEQYF
TRBV28,TRBJ2-1,CASSLGGRTGEQFF
TRBV20-1,TRBJ2-3,CSARGRNGRAPTDTQYF
TRBV2,TRBJ2-5,CASSVWLQETQYF
TRBV9,TRBJ2-5,CASSALAGGGRETQYF
TRBV13,TRBJ2-1,CASSNRDQPYNEQFF
TRBV28,TRBJ2-2,CASSSDLTGELFF
TRBV20-1,TRBJ1-5,CSARDYRGQGNQPQHF
TRBV12-3/TRBV12-4,TRBJ2-1,CASSSDRRYNEQFF
TRBV4-1,TRBJ2-2,CASSQAGTGVTGELFF
TRBV28,TRBJ1-1,CASSLIGNTEAFF
TRBV5-1,TRBJ2-7,CASSHLSPRDVSSYEQYF
TRBV6-2/TRBV6-3,TRBJ2-1,CASSYPWEQFF
TRBV12-3/TRBV12-4,TRBJ2-1,CASSLAPRGGEQFF
TRBV7-9,TRBJ1-5,CASSSSDQPQHF
TRBV12-3/TRBV12-4,TRBJ2-4,CASSSTRDIQYF
TRBV19,TRBJ1-1,CASSMARGNTEAFF
TRBV28,TRBJ2-5,CASSKDRGQETQYF
TRBV7-3,TRBJ1-1,CASSLTGQSNTEAFF
TRBV20-1,TRBJ1-1,CSAREDGREMNTEAFF
TRBV6-1,TRBJ2-7,CASCELVYEQYF
TRBV7-9,TRBJ2-7,CASSLGTTYYEQYF
TRBV2,TRBJ2-7,CASAPLTGAYYEQYF
TRBV2,TRBJ2-1,CASRGTGSSYNEQFF
TRBV6-5,TRBJ1-1,CASSYSGQGAEAFF
TRBV7-9,TRBJ2-2,CASSRQGTGINGELFF
TRBV4-3,TRBJ2-2,CASSQGASTGELFF
TRBV11-2,TRBJ2-7,CASSFGTSYEQYF
TRBV10-2,TRBJ2-1,CASSESPGQEQFF
TRBV7-8,TRBJ2-3,CASSQQRLARPDTQYF
TRBV5-1,TRBJ2-7,CASSLTPGHLYEQYF
TRBV28,TRBJ2-7,CASCLIAGAADRYF
TRBV12-3/TRBV12-4,TRBJ2-1,CASSSTSPGGSSNEQFF